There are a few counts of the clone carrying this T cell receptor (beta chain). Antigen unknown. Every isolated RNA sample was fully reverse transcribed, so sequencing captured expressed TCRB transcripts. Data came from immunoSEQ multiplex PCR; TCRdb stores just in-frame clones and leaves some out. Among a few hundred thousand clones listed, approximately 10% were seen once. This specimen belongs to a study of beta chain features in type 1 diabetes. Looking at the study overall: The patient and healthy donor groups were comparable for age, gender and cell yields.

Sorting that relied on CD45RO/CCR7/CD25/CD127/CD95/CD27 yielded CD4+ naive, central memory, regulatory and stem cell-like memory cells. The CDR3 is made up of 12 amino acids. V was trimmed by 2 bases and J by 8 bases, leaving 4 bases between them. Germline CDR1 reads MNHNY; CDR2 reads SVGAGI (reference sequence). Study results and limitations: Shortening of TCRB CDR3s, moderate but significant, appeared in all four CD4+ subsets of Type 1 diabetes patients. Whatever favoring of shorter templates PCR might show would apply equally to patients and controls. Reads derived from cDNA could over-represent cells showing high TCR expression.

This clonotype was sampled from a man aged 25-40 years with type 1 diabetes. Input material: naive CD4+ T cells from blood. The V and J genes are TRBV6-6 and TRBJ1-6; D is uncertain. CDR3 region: CASSYRDSPLHF. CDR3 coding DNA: TGTGCCAGCAGTTACCGGGATTCACCCCTCCACTTT.